The sample holds many counts of the clone carrying this TCR beta chain. Its matching antigen is unknown. An equimolar mix of two oligonucleotides served as the beta constant-region primer for TRBC1 and TRBC2. An oligonucleotide with the SP2 primer and a 12-nucleotide UMI was ligated to the cDNA 3' end. Four rounds of PCR amplified the ligated cDNA using nested alpha and beta constant-region primers plus SP2. One entry per CDR3 protein, called by TCRdb with MiXCR from the UMI-ligation and nested PCR reads. The table lists some 83,000 distinct CDR3 sequences, around 13% of them singletons. Germline CDR1 and CDR2: LNHNV and YYDKDF (reference sequence). This CDR3 contains 15 residues. V dropped 6 bases and J dropped 2; count of bases not matched to a gene: 6. The entry originates in a study of naive and memory T cell subsets. Study-wide results and caveats: Between naive and memory subsets, TCR abundance power law exponents differed.

The sequenced sample was central memory CD4+ T cells from blood. This chain links TRBV15 with TRBJ2-1; TRBD2 matches at 8 bases. The TCR comes from a human donor in good health. The CDR3 is CATSLETSAYNEQFF. The DNA of the CDR3 is TGTGCCACCAGTCTAGAGACTAGCGCCTACAATGAGCAGTTCTTC.